The 20 T cell receptor beta chains below all came from one sample that was sequenced in a study of cytomegalovirus exposure and HLA in healthy donors. PCR amplification relied on 60 Vbeta primers (plus 13 Jbeta primers). Sequencing used immunoSEQ multiplex PCR; TCRdb keeps in-frame clones, though not all of them. The listing contains some 67,000 clones. The sequenced sample consisted of PBMCs. These receptors were taken from a woman in her thirties in good health and CMV-seronegative.

This chain joins TRBV4-2 and TRBJ1-1, with D maybe TRBD1 (6 bases). The CDR3 contains 16 residues. The germline gives CDR1 LGHNA, CDR2 YNFKEQ. Trimming stripped 6 bases from V and 0 bases from J, with 17 bases between. The CDR3 bases are TGTGCCAGCAGGGCGCAGGGTTGGGGGCTGAACACTGAAGCTTTCTTT. This codes for CASRAQGWGLNTEAFF.

V is TRBV27 and J is TRBJ1-5; the D gene is possibly TRBD1 (6 bases). The CDR3 loop spans 15 amino acids. Germline V gives CDR1 MNHEY, CDR2 SMNVEV (reference sequence). V was trimmed by 3 bases and J by 7 bases, leaving 16 bases between them. CDR3: CASSFSTGWGQPQHF. Written as DNA, the CDR3 is TGTGCCAGCAGTTTCTCGACAGGTTGGGGGCAGCCCCAGCATTTT.

The chain recombines TRBV7-2 with TRBJ1-6, with 10 positions matching TRBD1. Germline lookup yields CDR1 SGHTA and CDR2 FQGNSA. The CDR3 runs to 16 residues. V dropped 2 bases and J dropped 7; count of bases not matched to a gene: 5. This CDR3 reads CASSLYPGQGNSPLHF. As DNA, the CDR3 is TGTGCCAGCAGCTTATACCCGGGACAGGGGAATTCACCCCTCCACTTT.

The chain uses TRBV5-1 and TRBJ2-5; D is unclear. CDR1 and CDR2 from the germline V gene are SGHRS and YFSETQ. V was trimmed by 0 bases and J by 1 base, leaving 4 bases between them. The CDR3 loop spans 13 amino acids. The CDR3 region is CASSLGVQETQYF. CDR3 coding DNA: TGCGCCAGCAGCTTGGGCGTCCAAGAGACCCAGTACTTC.

Details on this clone: One junction end disagrees with the germline gene, perhaps due to a read error. The sample holds other DNA sequences that translate to the same CDR3. This chain joins TRBV2 and TRBJ1-6; 7 nucleotides agree with TRBD1. The CDR3 has 14 amino acids. Germline V gene lookup returns CDR1 SNHLY and CDR2 FYNNEI. In DNA, the CDR3 is TGTGCCAGCAGTTGGGGACAGTCAGAGTCACCCCTACACTTT. This gives the protein CASSWGQSESPLHF.

The chain has TRBV18 and TRBJ1-3, with a weak D call TRBD1 (5 bases). This CDR3 is 12 amino acids long. V lost 6 bases and J lost 6, with 9 bases in between. Germline loops: CDR1 KGHSH, CDR2 LQKENI. Written as DNA, the CDR3 is TGTGCCAGCTCCGGGGGTAAAAACACCATATATTTT. This translates into CASSGGKNTIYF.

J is TRBJ2-1 and V is TRBV7-3; maybe TRBD2 (6 bases). V was clipped by 5 bases and J by 2 bases, with 13 bases between them. Germline loops: CDR1 SGHTA, CDR2 FQGTGA. This CDR3 region has 15 residues. CDR3 sequence: CASSGTSGPYNEQFF. CDR3 coding DNA: TGTGCCAGCAGCGGGACTTCAGGACCCTACAATGAGCAGTTCTTC.

The V call is TRBV28, the J call TRBJ1-1; a weak D match, TRBD1 (5 bases). The CDR3 contains 12 residues. The germline CDR1 and CDR2 sequences are MDHEN and SYDVKM. The V gene lost 6 bases and the J gene lost 4 bases, with 9 bases spanning the gap. CDR3 amino acids: CASSSDSTEAFF. The CDR3 coding sequence is TGTGCCAGCAGCTCAGACAGCACTGAAGCTTTCTTT.

The rearrangement joins TRBV30 to TRBJ2-7; TRBD2 might be the D (6 bases). Deletions cut 0 bases from V and 4 bases from J, with 16 bases between. The CDR3 has 15 residues. Germline lookup yields CDR1 GTSNPN and CDR2 SVGIG (reference sequence). CDR3 sequence (DNA): TGTGCCTGGAGTGTACGCGGAGGGCCGGAATACGAGCAGTACTTC. Translating gives CAWSVRGGPEYEQYF.

The V call is TRBV5-1, the J call TRBJ2-7; 11 nucleotides match TRBD2. The junction had 3 bases not matched to a gene; V was cut back by 4 bases and J by 0 bases. The CDR3 loop spans 15 amino acids. Germline CDR1 is SGHRS and CDR2 is YFSETQ. The CDR3 sequence: CASSRLAGSSYEQYF. For the CDR3, the DNA is TGCGCCAGCAGCCGACTAGCGGGGAGCTCCTACGAGCAGTACTTC.

The chain recombines TRBV7-9 with TRBJ2-3; TRBD2 matches 7 bases. The CDR3 is 15 residues long. Germline V gene lookup returns CDR1 SEHNR and CDR2 FQNEAQ (reference sequence). Losses at the gene ends were 1 base for V and 9 bases for J; bases not matched to a gene: 10. Here the CDR3 DNA reads TGTGCCAGCAGCTTAGGGTTGGGCCCCGGGGGGACGCAGTATTTT. Its protein product is CASSLGLGPGGTQYF.

The V gene is TRBV4-3, the J gene TRBJ2-7; D unclear. The ends were cut back, 0 bases at V and 6 bases at J, with 9 bases in the middle. CDR3 length: 13 residues. Germline values: CDR1 LGHNA, CDR2 YSLEER. CDR3 DNA sequence: TGCGCCAGCAGCCAAGACTCTATCCGCGAGCAGTACTTC. Translation gives CASSQDSIREQYF.

V usage is TRBV6-5 and J usage is TRBJ2-1; TRBD2 agrees at 9 bases. V gave up 6 bases and J gave up 6 bases; unmatched junction bases: 9. Germline V CDR1 and CDR2: MNHEY, SVGAGI. The CDR3 covers 15 residues. The DNA of the CDR3 is TGTGCCAGCAGACTATCGGGACTAGCTTTCAATGAGCAGTTCTTC. Amino acids: CASRLSGLAFNEQFF.

This sequence joins TRBV27 and TRBJ1-5, with 10 bases identical to TRBD1. This CDR3 spans 15 amino acids. CDR1 is MNHEY and CDR2 is SMNVEV in the germline V gene (reference sequence). With 5 bases clipped from V and 7 bases from J, the junction kept 8 bases outside the gene matches. The CDR3 sequence: CASSRTGQGFQPQHF. The CDR3 region has the DNA TGTGCCAGCAGTCGAACGGGACAGGGGTTCCAGCCCCAGCATTTT.

CDR3 loop: CASSLKTADREQFF. The DNA for the CDR3 is TGTGCCAGCAGCCTCAAGACAGCCGATCGTGAGCAGTTCTTC. V gene TRBV6-5 combines with J gene TRBJ2-1, with D tentatively TRBD1 (5 bases). Germline loops: CDR1 MNHEY, CDR2 SVGAGI. The CDR3 is made up of 14 amino acids. The ends were cut back, 6 bases at V and 9 bases at J, with 18 bases in the middle.

This sequence joins TRBV5-1 and TRBJ1-1; D remains unclear. Trimming cost V 6 bases and J 3 bases, with 12 bases left between them. The CDR3 contains 13 residues. Per the germline V gene, CDR1 is SGHRS and CDR2 is YFSETQ. The CDR3 protein is CASTALADTEAFF. In DNA form, the CDR3 reads TGCGCCAGCACGGCGTTGGCGGACACTGAAGCTTTCTTT.

The rearrangement uses TRBV4-3 and TRBJ1-4; maybe TRBD1 (5 bases). This CDR3 is 16 amino acids long. V lost 4 bases to trimming and J lost 1 base, with 13 bases between them. Germline V gives CDR1 LGHNA, CDR2 YSLEER. Here the CDR3 DNA reads TGCGCCAGCAGCCGCACGATCAGGGTAACTAATGAAAAACTGTTTTTT. Protein sequence: CASSRTIRVTNEKLFF.

The chain links TRBV6-1 to TRBJ1-5; TRBD1 might be the D (5 bases). The germline gives CDR1 MNHNS, CDR2 SASEGT. The length of the CDR3 is 14 residues. The ends were cut back, 4 bases at V and 1 base at J, with 8 bases in the middle. The CDR3 coding sequence is TGTGCCAGCAGTGCAGGGCGGAGCAATCAGCCCCAGCATTTT. Protein product: CASSAGRSNQPQHF.

The chain couples TRBV29-1 to TRBJ1-3; TRBD1 is a possible D gene (5 bases). The germline gives CDR1 SQVTM, CDR2 ANQGSEA. V was clipped by 5 bases and J by 2 bases, with 7 bases between them. CDR3 length equals 12 residues. The chain's CDR3 is CSVPGTGNTIYF. The CDR3 nucleotides are TGCAGCGTTCCAGGGACTGGAAACACCATATATTTT.

The chain carries TRBV27 and TRBJ2-7; TRBD2 is a possible D gene (7 bases). The CDR3 totals 13 residues. Per germline, CDR1 MNHEY and CDR2 SMNVEV (reference sequence). V was clipped by 5 bases and J by 5 bases, with 13 bases between them. CDR3 nucleotides: TGTGCCAGCAGTGAGGCGGGGGCGCACGAGCAGTACTTC. This translates into CASSEAGAHEQYF.